What follows are 16 T cell receptor beta chains derived from one specimen sequenced in a study of T cell responses to AZD1222 COVID-19 vaccine. Generated by immunoSEQ multiplex PCR, the TCRdb table keeps only in-frame clones and is missing some. The table lists around 130,000 clones, approximately 94% of them singletons. Specimen: peripheral blood, collected on day 0 of AZD1222 vaccination. All receptors derive from an adult in good health.

The rearrangement uses TRBV12-2 and TRBJ2-4; TRBD1 is the table's D call and was not checked against the DNA. TRBV12-2 counts as a pseudogene. The CDR3 covers 17 residues. The CDR3 loop reads CASRLATDLIAKNIQYF. In DNA, the CDR3 is TGTGCAAGTCGCTTAGCGACAGACCTAATAGCCAAAAACATTCAGTACTTC.

The CDR3 protein is CACQPVETGGEKLFF. CDR3 coding DNA: TGTGCCTGCCAGCCGGTTGAGACAGGGGGAGAAAAACTGTTTTTT. This chain connects TRBV30 to TRBJ1-4, with TRBD1 matching 9 bases. CDR3 length: 15 amino acids. CDR1 GTSNPN and CDR2 SVGIG come from the germline V gene (reference sequence). J gave up 8 bases and V 6 bases, and 13 bases lay outside the gene matches.

This rearrangement joins TRBV30 to TRBJ1-2; D unresolved. Trimming shortened V by 1 base and J by 3 bases, and 6 bases separated the two germline ends. This CDR3 is built from 12 residues. CDR1 and CDR2 from the germline V gene are GTSNPN and SVGIG (reference sequence). The CDR3 is CAWSADYYGYTF. DNA of the CDR3: TGTGCCTGGAGTGCAGACTACTATGGCTACACCTTC.

The genes are TRBV9 and TRBJ1-6; 8 nucleotides agree with TRBD1. This CDR3 has 16 residues. Germline trimming cut 4 bases from V and 10 bases from J; bases unmatched to any gene: 13. Germline V gene sequence: CDR1 SGDLS, CDR2 YYNGEE. Here the CDR3 DNA reads TGTGCCAGCAGCCCGCAAGCGGACAGGGCTCTCTCACCCCTCCACTTT. Translated, it gives CASSPQADRALSPLHF.

The rearrangement links TRBV7-6 to TRBJ2-1; D assignment may be TRBD1 or TRBD2 (6 bases each). V was trimmed by 10 bases and J by 4 bases, leaving 14 bases between them. CDR3 length: 13 amino acids. CDR1 is SGHVS and CDR2 is FNYEAQ in the germline V gene. The CDR3 reads CATTGRQYNEQFF. Here the CDR3 DNA reads TGTGCCACCACAGGGAGGCAATACAATGAGCAGTTCTTC.

This rearrangement joins TRBV5-1 to TRBJ1-3; 8 bases agree with TRBD1. The J segment lost 4 bases and the V segment lost 4 bases, leaving 13 bases of the junction unmatched. CDR3 length: 17 residues. Germline V lookup: CDR1 SGHRS, CDR2 YFSETQ. The CDR3 is CASSGGQGNRVGNTIYF. In DNA, the CDR3 is TGCGCCAGCAGCGGTGGACAGGGAAATCGGGTGGGAAACACCATATATTTT.

This clone is a singleton in its sample. The J gene is TRBJ2-7, the V gene TRBV4-2; 10 bases are a match to TRBD2. The V and J ends lost 1 base and 4 bases, in that order; junction bases with no gene match: 7. The CDR3 loop spans 16 amino acids. Germline assignment: CDR1 LGHNA and CDR2 YNFKEQ. CDR3 nucleotides: TGTGCCAGCAGCCAAGGCCCTAGCGGGAGCCCTTACGAGCAGTACTTC. Translating it yields CASSQGPSGSPYEQYF.

The V gene is TRBV28, the J gene TRBJ2-7; TRBD2 agrees at 10 bases. V was pared by 5 bases and J by 5 bases, with 15 bases of the junction left unmatched. Looked up from germline, CDR1 is MDHEN and CDR2 is SYDVKM. The CDR3 loop spans 17 amino acids. The CDR3 spells CASSPFGRAGGPNEQYF. The CDR3 DNA reads as TGTGCCAGCAGTCCCTTTGGGAGAGCGGGAGGGCCGAACGAGCAGTACTTC.

V and J are TRBV11-3 and TRBJ2-2, with D perhaps matching TRBD1 (6 bases). Trimming took off 1 base at V and 3 bases at J, with 9 bases between the two ends. This CDR3 is built from 15 residues. In germline, CDR1 is SGHNT, CDR2 YENEEA. CDR3 residues: CASSLGGRDTGELFF. CDR3 in DNA: TGTGCCAGCAGCTTAGGGGGGCGCGACACCGGGGAGCTGTTTTTT.

This rearrangement joins TRBV30 to TRBJ1-3; weak D call: TRBD1 (5 bases). Looked up from germline, CDR1 is GTSNPN and CDR2 is SVGIG (reference sequence). This CDR3 spans 13 amino acids. V lost 3 bases and J lost 1, with 7 bases in between. The CDR3 bases are TGTGCCTGGAGCAGGGATTCTGGAAACACCATATATTTT. It codes for CAWSRDSGNTIYF.

This chain connects TRBV9 to TRBJ2-3; 8 bases fit TRBD1. CDR1 is SGDLS, CDR2 YYNGEE, per germline. The CDR3 length is 14 residues. V shed 3 bases, J shed 4 bases, and the junction held 4 bases outside the gene matches. The CDR3 here is CASSDAGGPDTQYF. The CDR3 DNA follows: TGTGCCAGCAGCGACGCAGGGGGCCCAGATACGCAGTATTTT.

This chain joins TRBV3-1 (or the pseudogene TRBV3-2) and TRBJ2-4; D call uncertain. CDR1 is LGHDT and CDR2 is YNNKEL in the germline V gene (reference sequence). Trimming pared 3 bases from V and 9 bases from J, leaving 12 bases between. The CDR3 length is 13 residues. The CDR3 loop reads CASSQVLRGIQYF. In DNA form, the CDR3 reads TGTGCCAGCAGCCAGGTACTCCGAGGCATTCAGTACTTC.

The chain recombines TRBV9 with TRBJ2-3; perhaps TRBD2 as D (6 bases). Germline lookup yields CDR1 SGDLS and CDR2 YYNGEE. CDR3 length equals 13 residues. The ends were cut back, 4 bases at V and 2 bases at J, with 8 bases in the middle. CDR3 coding DNA: TGTGCCAGCAGCAGACTAGACACAGATACGCAGTATTTT. Translated, it gives CASSRLDTDTQYF.

The rearrangement uses TRBV9 and TRBJ1-4, with D unclear. CDR1 SGDLS and CDR2 YYNGEE come from the germline V gene. V was clipped by 0 bases and J by 7 bases, with 13 bases between them. The CDR3 extends over 15 amino acids. This CDR3 is CASSVGSPGSEKLFF. CDR3 sequence (DNA): TGTGCCAGCAGCGTAGGATCCCCCGGGAGTGAAAAACTGTTTTTT.

The V call is TRBV24-1, the J call TRBJ2-5; 7 bases map to TRBD2. This CDR3 spans 16 amino acids. Germline values: CDR1 KGHDR, CDR2 SFDVKD. After removal of 0 bases from V and 4 bases from J, the junction contained 7 bases not matched to a gene. CDR3 DNA sequence: TGTGCCACCAGTGATTTGCAAATGGGAGGGTCAGAGACCCAGTACTTC. Amino acids: CATSDLQMGGSETQYF.

The chain combines TRBV5-1 with TRBJ2-7, with 10 bases lining up with TRBD2. V shed 0 bases, J shed 5 bases, and the junction held 8 bases outside the gene matches. The CDR3 is 16 amino acids. Looked up from germline, CDR1 is SGHRS and CDR2 is YFSETQ. CDR3 nucleotide sequence: TGCGCCAGCAGCTTGGGTGGCCTAGCGGGAGTGCACGAGCAGTACTTC. As protein: CASSLGGLAGVHEQYF. The full variable domain, its missing parts supplied by reference TRBV5-1 and TRBJ2-7, is KAGVTQTPRYLIKTRGQQVTLSCSPISGHRSVSWYQQTPGQGLQFLFEYFSETQRNKGNFPGRFSGRQFSNSRSEMNVSTLELGDSALYLCASSLGGLAGVHEQYFGPGTRLTVT.